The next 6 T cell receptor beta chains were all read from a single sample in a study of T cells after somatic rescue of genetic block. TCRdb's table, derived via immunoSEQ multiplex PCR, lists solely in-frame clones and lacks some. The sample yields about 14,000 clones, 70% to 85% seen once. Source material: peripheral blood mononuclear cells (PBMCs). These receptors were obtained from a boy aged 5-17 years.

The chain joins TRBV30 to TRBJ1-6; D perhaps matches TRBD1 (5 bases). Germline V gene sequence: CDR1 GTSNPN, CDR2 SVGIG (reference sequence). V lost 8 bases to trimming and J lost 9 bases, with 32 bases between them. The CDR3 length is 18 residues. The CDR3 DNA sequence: TGTGCCGCCCTCCCAAGGACGGGGCTGGGTATATATTCTTCACCCCTCCACTTT. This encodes CAALPRTGLGIYSSPLHF.

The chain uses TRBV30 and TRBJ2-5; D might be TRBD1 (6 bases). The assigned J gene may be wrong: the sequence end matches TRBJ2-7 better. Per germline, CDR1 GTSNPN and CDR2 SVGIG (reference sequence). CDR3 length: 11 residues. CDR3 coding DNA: TGTGCCTGGAGTACAGGGCCCGAGCAGTACTTC. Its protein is CAWSTGPEQYF.

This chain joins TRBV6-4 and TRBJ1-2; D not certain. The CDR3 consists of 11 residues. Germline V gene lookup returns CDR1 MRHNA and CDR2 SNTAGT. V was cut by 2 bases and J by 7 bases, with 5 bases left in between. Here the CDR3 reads CASSDGFGYTF. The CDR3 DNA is TGTGCCAGCAGTGACGGGTTTGGCTACACCTTC.

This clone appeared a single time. CDR3 loop: CASSGQPGLAGAHEQYF. CDR3 coding DNA: TGTGCCAGCAGTGGCCAACCGGGACTAGCGGGAGCCCACGAGCAGTACTTC. The genes are TRBV2 and TRBJ2-7, with TRBD2 matching 14 bases. Unmatched junction bases numbered 10, after V lost 4 bases and J lost 5 bases. Per germline, CDR1 SNHLY and CDR2 FYNNEI. This CDR3 spans 17 amino acids. The whole variable domain, filled in from reference TRBV2 and TRBJ2-7, reads EPEVTQTPSHQVTQMGQEVILRCVPISNHLYFYWYRQILGQKVEFLVSFYNNEISEKSEIFDDQFSVERPDGSNFTLKIRSTKLEDSAMYFCASSGQPGLAGAHEQYFGPGTRLTVT.

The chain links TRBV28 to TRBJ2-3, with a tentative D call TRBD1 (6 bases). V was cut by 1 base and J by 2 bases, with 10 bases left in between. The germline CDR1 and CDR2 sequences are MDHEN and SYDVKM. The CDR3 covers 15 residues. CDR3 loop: CASSLYRGNTDTQYF. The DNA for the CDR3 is TGTGCCAGCAGTTTATATAGGGGGAACACAGATACGCAGTATTTT.

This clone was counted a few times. The chain's CDR3 is CASRERSNRQETQYF. The CDR3, as DNA: TGTGCCAGCAGAGAAAGATCCAACCGCCAAGAGACCCAGTACTTC. V and J are TRBV27 and TRBJ2-5; D call uncertain. V lost 6 bases, J lost 1 base, and 15 bases lay in between. The CDR3 has 15 residues. CDR1 and CDR2 from the germline V gene are MNHEY and SMNVEV (reference sequence).